The 20 T cell receptor beta chains below were found in one sample sequenced in a study of response to subunit inactivated influenza vaccine. MiXCR was run by TCRdb on the RT-PCR reads, yielding one entry per CDR3 protein. The sample shows about 500,000 distinct CDR3 sequences, approximately 15% of them seen only once. The sample in question was CD4+ T cells sorted from PBMCs, obtained less than 30 months after vaccination. These receptors originate from a man aged 45 to 70 who received an inactivated influenza vaccine.

This rearrangement joins TRBV12-3 or TRBV12-4 to TRBJ1-1; 7 bases fit TRBD1. The V segment lost 6 bases and the J segment 5 bases; nucleotides outside the gene matches: 6. The CDR3 runs to 13 residues. As DNA, the CDR3 is TGTGCCAGCAGCACGACAGGGTTAACTGAAGCTTTCTTT. Its translation: CASSTTGLTEAFF.

This sequence joins TRBV5-1 and TRBJ2-1; 12 bases fit TRBD2. Germline CDR1 is SGHRS and CDR2 is YFSETQ. The CDR3 has 17 amino acids. V was pared by 1 base and J by 3 bases, with 5 bases of the junction left unmatched. In DNA form, the CDR3 reads TGCGCCAGCAGCTTGAGGACTAGCGGGAAGATCTACAATGAGCAGTTCTTC. It encodes CASSLRTSGKIYNEQFF.

This clonotype was recorded at least ten times. This chain joins TRBV10-3 and TRBJ2-1; 7 nucleotides agree with TRBD1. This CDR3 spans 12 amino acids. CDR1 and CDR2 from the germline V gene are ENHRY and SYGVKD. V was pared by 5 bases and J by 6 bases, with 1 base of the junction left unmatched. The CDR3 region has the DNA TGTGCCATCAGTACAGGGGCCAATGAGCAGTTCTTC. This codes for CAISTGANEQFF.

This clonotype was observed many times. The rearrangement joins TRBV2 to TRBJ2-1, with D uncertain. Trimming stripped 3 bases from V and 8 bases from J, with 20 bases between. Germline V gene sequence: CDR1 SNHLY, CDR2 FYNNEI. CDR3 length equals 16 residues. The DNA of the CDR3 is TGTGCCAGCAGTGATGGCTTAATCCCCCTCGTGGATGAGCAGTTCTTC. Translated: CASSDGLIPLVDEQFF.

The V call is TRBV7-2, the J call TRBJ2-3; 7 nucleotides agree with TRBD1. Looked up from germline, CDR1 is SGHTA and CDR2 is FQGNSA. The CDR3 length is 18 residues. V lost 0 bases, J lost 4 bases, and 13 bases stayed unmatched. The CDR3 loop reads CASSLARLTGIEADTQYF. CDR3 DNA: TGTGCCAGCAGCTTAGCCCGCCTGACAGGGATAGAGGCAGATACGCAGTATTTT.

This clonotype was counted only a few times. J is TRBJ2-4 and V is TRBV4-2, with D possibly TRBD1 on 5 matching bases. This CDR3 is 14 amino acids long. CDR1 is LGHNA, CDR2 YNFKEQ, per germline. Trimming took off 0 bases at V and 5 bases at J, with 8 bases between the two ends. The CDR3 DNA is TGTGCCAGCAGCCAAGATCGCAGGGAAAACATTCAGTACTTC. Translated: CASSQDRRENIQYF.

The chain recombines TRBV20-1 with TRBJ1-6; no definite D call. The CDR3 consists of 13 residues. CDR1 and CDR2 (germline): DFQATT, SNEGSKA (reference sequence). Trimming stripped 6 bases from V and 7 bases from J, with 13 bases between. The CDR3 spells CSAGILSNSPLHF. CDR3 DNA: TGCAGTGCGGGAATTCTTTCAAATTCACCCCTCCACTTT.

This clonotype has a count of ten or more. The chain is built from TRBV5-6 and TRBJ1-5; 8 bases map to TRBD1. Per the germline V gene, CDR1 is SGHDT and CDR2 is YYEEEE. The junction had 8 bases not matched to a gene; V was cut back by 4 bases and J by 5 bases. The CDR3 contains 15 residues. The CDR3 DNA follows: TGTGCCAGCAGCCCGTCCCGGGACAGGTATCAGCCCCAGCATTTT. Amino acids: CASSPSRDRYQPQHF.

The chain couples TRBV9 to TRBJ2-1; D could derive from TRBD1 or TRBD2 (5 bases each). Trimming removed 3 bases at V and 3 bases at J, with 16 bases between. The CDR3 covers 16 residues. Germline CDR1 is SGDLS and CDR2 is YYNGEE. This CDR3 reads CASSGPLRDVYNEQFF. The CDR3 DNA is TGTGCCAGCAGCGGACCTCTTCGGGACGTCTACAATGAGCAGTTCTTC.

The chain joins TRBV5-1 to TRBJ2-1, with 10 bases identical to TRBD2. The CDR3 is 15 residues long. Trimming at V came to 0 bases and at J to 4 bases, leaving 1 base not matched to a gene. Per the germline V gene, CDR1 is SGHRS and CDR2 is YFSETQ. The CDR3 region has the DNA TGCGCCAGCAGCTTGGCAGCGGGGGGGTACAATGAGCAGTTCTTC. This sequence encodes CASSLAAGGYNEQFF.

This clonotype was counted between two and nine times. The gene calls are TRBV3-1 and TRBJ1-1; TRBD1 is a possible D gene (5 bases). V lost 3 bases and J 1 base, leaving 6 bases between the germline ends. This CDR3 has 13 residues. Looked up from germline, CDR1 is LGHDT and CDR2 is YNNKEL (reference sequence). The CDR3 sequence: CASSHRENTEAFF. DNA for the CDR3: TGTGCCAGCAGCCACAGGGAGAACACTGAAGCTTTCTTT.

This clonotype was observed many times. The CDR3 coding sequence is TGTGCCAGCAGTCCCCGCCTTGGCCCCCAGTACGGCTACACCTTC. The encoded protein is CASSPRLGPQYGYTF. The chain links TRBV12-3 or TRBV12-4 to TRBJ1-2, with D unresolved. This CDR3 comprises 15 residues. The V end lost 5 bases, the J end lost 8 bases, and 21 bases lay between the germline ends.

This clonotype was seen ten or more times. At one of its ends the junction is not consistent with the germline gene, which may arise from a read error. The V and J genes are TRBV7-2 and TRBJ2-2; D is ambiguous. The germline CDR1 and CDR2 sequences are SGHTA and FQGNSA. The CDR3 loop spans 14 amino acids. CDR3 protein: CASSLGPYTGELFF. The CDR3 coding sequence is TGTGCCAGCAGTTTAGGACCTTACACCGGGGAGCTGTTTTTT.

The gene calls are TRBV19 and TRBJ2-4, with D possibly matching TRBD2 (6 bases). Germline CDR1 and CDR2: LNHDA and SQIVND (reference sequence). There are 14 residues in the CDR3. V was trimmed by 3 bases and J by 3 bases, leaving 9 bases between them. The CDR3 loop is CASSMRGIKNIQYF. The CDR3 DNA reads TGTGCCAGTAGTATGCGGGGTATCAAAAACATTCAGTACTTC.

In its sample, this clonotype was seen a few times. The V gene is TRBV12-3 or TRBV12-4, the J gene TRBJ1-1; D is unresolved. The CDR3 contains 13 residues. V was clipped by 7 bases and J by 1 base, with 10 bases between them. The DNA of the CDR3 is TGTGCCAGCACCCTCAATCCGAACACTGAAGCTTTCTTT. Protein sequence: CASTLNPNTEAFF.

This clonotype was seen just once. The chain combines TRBV5-1 with TRBJ1-1; no reliable D call. V shed 6 bases and J shed 5 bases, with 20 bases lying between them. Germline CDR1 reads SGHRS; CDR2 reads YFSETQ. This CDR3 has 15 residues. The DNA for the CDR3 is TGCGCCAGCAAGGGCAGGTCGGCAGGTTCGACTGAAGCTTTCTTT. Protein: CASKGRSAGSTEAFF.

The gene calls are TRBV6-2 or TRBV6-3 and TRBJ2-7; perhaps TRBD1 as D (5 bases). Trimming pared 4 bases from V and 2 bases from J, leaving 12 bases between. The CDR3 loop spans 14 amino acids. The germline V gene encodes CDR1 MNHEY and CDR2 SVGEGT. The CDR3 DNA reads TGTGCCAGCAGTTCCAACAAAGGGGCCTACGAGCAGTACTTC. Amino acids: CASSSNKGAYEQYF.

This clonotype was observed a few times. The chain combines TRBV10-3 with TRBJ2-3; 9 bases match TRBD2. V lost 3 bases and J lost 5; bases outside the gene matches: 15. CDR3 length: 18 residues. Germline lookup yields CDR1 ENHRY and CDR2 SYGVKD. CDR3 region: CAISDLKHSGRQVDTQYF. CDR3 nucleotides: TGTGCCATCAGTGATCTAAAACACAGCGGGAGGCAGGTAGATACGCAGTATTTT.

This clonotype was counted between two and nine times. The chain has TRBV12-3 or TRBV12-4 and TRBJ2-5; D gene uncertain. V was cut by 7 bases and J by 7 bases, with 16 bases left in between. The CDR3 spans 13 residues. In DNA, the CDR3 is TGTGCCAGCACCTGGGCCAAAGGCGGGACCCAGTACTTC. It specifies CASTWAKGGTQYF.

This clonotype was seen just once. The chain recombines TRBV7-2 with TRBJ2-7; D gene unclear. Trimming shortened V by 1 base and J by 1 base, and 8 bases separated the two germline ends. Germline CDR1 is SGHTA and CDR2 is FQGNSA. The CDR3 runs 14 residues. This chain's CDR3 is CASSLGSVSYEQYF. Here the CDR3 DNA reads TGTGCCAGCAGCTTAGGTTCAGTTTCCTACGAGCAGTACTTC.